These T cell receptor beta chains were read from a single sample in a study of identical twins. TCRdb fed the 5' RACE reads into MiXCR, producing one record per CDR3 protein. The repertoire includes approximately 220,000 distinct CDR3 sequences, around a tenth of them detected once, and 5% to 6.5% sits in the top ten. Sequencing input: memory (CD45RO+) T cells sorted from blood. These receptors all come from a woman between 18 and 30 years old in good health. Each CDR3 is given with its conserved first and last residue. The order of the fields is J gene, V gene, D gene, clone size, CDR3 protein, CDR3 DNA. The D gene is left open where the match is weak. Only part of the rows carry a size: once, few, many, or a class if the clone is expanded.

>TRBJ2-1|TRBV14|TRBD2|few
CASSQAGLATGEQFF
TGTGCCAGCAGCCAAGCGGGACTAGCCACGGGTGAGCAGTTCTTC
>TRBJ2-7|TRBV27|-|-
CASSWAQVAPYEQYF
TGTGCCAGCAGTTGGGCACAGGTGGCTCCCTACGAGCAGTACTTC
>TRBJ2-1|TRBV2|-|-
CASRLTGSEQFF
TGTGCCAGCAGGTTGACAGGTAGTGAGCAGTTCTTC
>TRBJ2-5|TRBV20-1|-|many
CSGRGHSKETQYF
TGCAGTGGGAGGGGGCACTCAAAAGAGACCCAGTACTTC
>TRBJ1-1|TRBV19|TRBD1|few
CASGTGGRTEAFF
TGTGCCAGTGGGACAGGGGGCCGGACTGAAGCTTTCTTT
>TRBJ2-7|TRBV7-2|TRBD2|few
CASSLFSGGALYF
TGTGCCAGCAGCCTCTTTAGCGGGGGGGCTTTGTACTTC
>TRBJ2-1|TRBV15|-|-
CATISGTKLYNEQFF
TGTGCCACCATTTCCGGGACAAAACTATACAATGAGCAGTTCTTC
>TRBJ2-2|TRBV5-1|-|-
CASSRRGAGELFF
TGCGCCAGCAGCCGAAGGGGGGCCGGGGAGCTGTTTTTT
>TRBJ2-3|TRBV20-1|-|few
CSASKGDTQYF
TGCAGTGCTAGCAAAGGGGATACGCAGTATTTT
>TRBJ2-7|TRBV5-1|TRBD1|-
CASSLGQDEQYF
TGCGCCAGCAGCCTGGGACAGGACGAGCAGTACTTC
>TRBJ2-7|TRBV10-2|-|-
CASSRGAYF
TGCGCCAGCAGTCGGGGCGCGTACTTC
>TRBJ2-7|TRBV2|-|-
CASSGQGGFYYEQYF
TGTGCCAGCAGTGGCCAGGGTGGGTTCTACTACGAGCAGTACTTC
>TRBJ2-3|TRBV7-2|-|few
CASSLTRADTQYF
TGTGCCAGCAGCTTAACTAGGGCAGATACGCAGTATTTT
>TRBJ2-1|TRBV20-1|TRBD2|-
CSAPHGTSGGAANEQFF
TGCAGTGCTCCCCACGGGACTAGCGGGGGGGCTGCAAATGAGCAGTTCTTC
>TRBJ1-2|TRBV5-1|TRBD1|many
CASSLGDSRDRGYTF
TGCGCCAGCAGCTTGGGGGACAGCCGGGACCGTGGCTACACCTTC
>TRBJ1-1|TRBV11-1|-|-
CASSLYPTEAFF
TGTGCCAGCAGCTTATATCCCACTGAAGCTTTCTTT
>TRBJ2-1|TRBV20-1|-|many
CSARGGGVNSEQFF
TGCAGTGCTAGAGGAGGGGGGGTCAACAGTGAGCAGTTCTTC
>TRBJ1-1|TRBV5-1|-|-
CASSLNWDEAFF
TGCGCCAGCAGCTTGAACTGGGATGAAGCTTTCTTT
>TRBJ2-3|TRBV18|-|-
CASSLQGQSTDTQYF
TGTGCCAGCTCACTTCAGGGACAAAGCACAGATACGCAGTATTTT
>TRBJ2-1|TRBV9|-|few
CASSVEAGKWNEQFF
TGTGCCAGCAGCGTAGAGGCGGGGAAGTGGAATGAGCAGTTCTTC
>TRBJ1-2|TRBV6-1|-|-
CASSEAGANYGYTF
TGTGCCAGCAGTGAAGCGGGGGCGAACTATGGCTACACCTTC
>TRBJ1-2|TRBV6-2/TRBV6-3|-|few
CASSYQAPQGYGYTF
TGTGCCAGCAGTTACCAGGCTCCGCAGGGCTATGGCTACACCTTC
>TRBJ2-3|TRBV15|TRBD2|many
CATSRVNIGGGKDTQYF
TGTGCCACCAGCAGAGTGAATATCGGCGGGGGGAAAGATACGCAGTATTTT
>TRBJ2-7|TRBV5-6|TRBD1|few
CASSSRQGMREQYF
TGTGCCAGCTCCTCTCGACAGGGGATGCGCGAGCAGTACTTC
>TRBJ2-5|TRBV6-2/TRBV6-3|TRBD1|-
CASARQGQETQYF
TGTGCCAGCGCTAGACAGGGCCAAGAGACCCAGTACTTC
>TRBJ2-7|TRBV7-2|TRBD1|-
CASSLGTGEYEQYF
TGTGCCAGCAGCTTAGGGACAGGGGAATACGAGCAGTACTTC
>TRBJ1-1|TRBV25-1|-|few
CASSWSSTEAFF
TGTGCCAGCAGTTGGTCATCCACTGAAGCTTTCTTT
>TRBJ2-1|TRBV5-1|TRBD2|-
CASSLGLAGGFNEQFF
TGCGCCAGCAGCTTGGGTCTAGCGGGAGGTTTCAATGAGCAGTTCTTC